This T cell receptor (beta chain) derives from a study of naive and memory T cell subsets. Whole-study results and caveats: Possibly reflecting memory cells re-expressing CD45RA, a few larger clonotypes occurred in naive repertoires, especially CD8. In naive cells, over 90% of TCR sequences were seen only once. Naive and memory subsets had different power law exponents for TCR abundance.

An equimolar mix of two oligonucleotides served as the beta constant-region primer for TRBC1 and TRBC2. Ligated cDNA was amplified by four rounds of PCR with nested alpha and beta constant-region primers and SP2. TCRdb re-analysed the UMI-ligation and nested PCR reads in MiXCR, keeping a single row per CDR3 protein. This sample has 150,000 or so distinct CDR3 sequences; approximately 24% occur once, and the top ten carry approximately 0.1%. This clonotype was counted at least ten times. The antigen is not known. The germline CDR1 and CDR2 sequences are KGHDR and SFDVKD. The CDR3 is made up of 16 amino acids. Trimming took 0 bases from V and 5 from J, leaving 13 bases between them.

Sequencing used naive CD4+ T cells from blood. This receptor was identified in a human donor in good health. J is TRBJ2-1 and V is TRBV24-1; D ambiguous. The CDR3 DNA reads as TGTGCCACCAGTGATTTGCACCGGAACCCTAACAATGAGCAGTTCTTC. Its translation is CATSDLHRNPNNEQFF.